Listed below are T cell receptor beta chains from one sample, sequenced in a study of post-analysis software for immune sequencing data. TCRdb re-called the PCR reads with MiXCR, one entry per CDR3 protein. The data contain 350,000 to 450,000 distinct CDR3 sequences, around 37% of them seen just once; the ten biggest clones take up 13%. The sequenced sample consisted of blood. All receptors derive from a girl aged 5 to 17 with multiple sclerosis. Each CDR3 is given with its conserved first and last residue. A D gene is named only where the DNA matches it firmly. Not all rows give a size; the values are once, few, many and, for expanded clones, a class.

>TRBV6-1|TRBJ1-1|12|NA|NA
TGTGCCAGCAGTGAAGGCAGAGCAAAAGCTTTCTTT
CASSEGRAKAFF
>TRBV6-5|TRBJ2-6|15|NA|few
TGTGCCAGCGCTCCGGAGGGCTCTGGGGCCAACGTCCTGACTTTC
CASAPEGSGANVLTF
>TRBV3-1|TRBJ2-7|16|NA|NA
TGTGCCAGCAGCCAAGGCCTTCCGGGGAGCTCCTACGAGCAGTACTTC
CASSQGLPGSSYEQYF
>TRBV6-5|TRBJ2-7|13|NA|NA
TGTGCCAGCAGTCTTAAAACTGGTCGGGAGCAGTACTTC
CASSLKTGREQYF
>TRBV6-2/TRBV6-3|TRBJ2-7|17|TRBD2|NA
TGTGCCAGCAGAGAATTGGGGGGGATAACTATATCCTACGAGCAGTACTTC
CASRELGGITISYEQYF
>TRBV12-3/TRBV12-4|TRBJ2-1|15|TRBD1|NA
TGTGCCAGCAGTTCCGAACGGGACAGGGTTGATGAGCAGTTCTTC
CASSSERDRVDEQFF
>TRBV2|TRBJ1-1|14|NA|many
TGTGCCACCAAAGCGGGGGGGGATTACCCTGAAGCTTTCTTT
CATKAGGDYPEAFF
>TRBV2|TRBJ1-2|9|NA|few
TGTGCCAGCAGTAGGGGCTACACCTTC
CASSRGYTF
>TRBV9|TRBJ2-7|15|NA|NA
TGTGCCAGCAGCGCCGGTGGTGACACCTACTACGAGCAGTACTTC
CASSAGGDTYYEQYF
>TRBV7-3|TRBJ2-5|13|NA|once
TGTGCCAGCAGCTCAGATTGGGGTAATGAACAGTACTTC
CASSSDWGNEQYF
>TRBV12-3/TRBV12-4|TRBJ1-4|14|NA|NA
TGTGCCAGCAGTCTGGACAGCCTCGGCGAAAAACTGTTTTTT
CASSLDSLGEKLFF
>TRBV29-1|TRBJ1-2|12|NA|few
TGCAGCGTTTTAGCCAGTAACTATGGCTACACCTTC
CSVLASNYGYTF
>TRBV7-9|TRBJ2-6|17|TRBD1|few
TGTGCCAGCAGCTTACGGGACAGGGGCTCTGGGGCCAACGTCCTGACTTTC
CASSLRDRGSGANVLTF
>TRBV29-1|TRBJ2-3|15|TRBD2|NA
TGCAGCGTTGATGGGGGGGACGGTGGCACAGATACGCAGTATTTT
CSVDGGDGGTDTQYF
>TRBV7-8|TRBJ1-1|14|NA|few
TGTGCCAGCAGCCGGGGGACCATGAACACTGAAGCTTTCTTT
CASSRGTMNTEAFF
>TRBV29-1|TRBJ1-1|12|NA|NA
TGCAGCGTTGCCTTCATGAACACTGAAGCTTTCTTT
CSVAFMNTEAFF
>TRBV6-1|TRBJ2-1|17|NA|NA
TGTGCCAGCAGTGATTTTCCCCTGACGGGGAGATACAATGAGCAGTTCTTC
CASSDFPLTGRYNEQFF
>TRBV5-1|TRBJ1-2|11|NA|few
TGCGCCAGCAGCTCGTACTATGGCTACACCTTC
CASSSYYGYTF
>TRBV20-1|TRBJ2-1|13|NA|NA
TGCAGTGCTAGCGCGTGGACCTACAATGAGCAGTTCTTC
CSASAWTYNEQFF
>TRBV7-9|TRBJ2-1|16|TRBD2|NA
TGTGCCAGCAGCCCCCGGGAGGCTAGCCAATACAATGAGCAGTTCTTC
CASSPREASQYNEQFF
>TRBV4-3|TRBJ2-5|17|TRBD2|few
TGCGCCAGCAGCCAAGAGGTTCAGCGGGAGATCCAAGAGACCCAGTACTTC
CASSQEVQREIQETQYF
>TRBV2|TRBJ2-7|14|TRBD1|once
TGTGCCAGCAGTTTTCCGGGACAGAGCTACGAGCAGTACTTC
CASSFPGQSYEQYF
>TRBV6-5|TRBJ2-7|13|NA|few
TGTGCCAGCAGTTACTCTGGACGCTCCGAGCAGTACTTC
CASSYSGRSEQYF
>TRBV27|TRBJ2-6|18|TRBD1|few
TGTGCCAGCAGTCCACAGGGGGCGCTGGGTTCTGGGGCCAACGTCCTGACTTTC
CASSPQGALGSGANVLTF
>TRBV9|TRBJ2-6|19|TRBD1|few
TGTGCCAGCAGCCCGTGGCGGGACAGGGATTTCTCTGGGGCCAACGTCCTGACTTTC
CASSPWRDRDFSGANVLTF
>TRBV6-1|TRBJ2-1|13|NA|few
TGTGCCAGCAGAACAGGGAATTATGGTGAGCAGTTCTTC
CASRTGNYGEQFF
>TRBV20-1|TRBJ1-1|14|NA|NA
TGCAGTGCTAGAGACCCCACGACGGGCACTGAAGCTTTCTTT
CSARDPTTGTEAFF
>TRBV4-1|TRBJ1-1|16|TRBD1|NA
TGCGCCAGCAGCCAAGAGGCTTTGTTCAGTGGGACAGACGCTTTCTTT
CASSQEALFSGTDAFF
>TRBV7-3|TRBJ1-2|15|TRBD1|many
TGTGCCAGCAGCCCGGGACAGGGGGCTGCCTATGGCTACACCTTC
CASSPGQGAAYGYTF
>TRBV7-9|TRBJ2-4|14|TRBD1|few
TGTGCCAGCAGCTTAGGGACAGGGGGAAACATTCAGTACTTC
CASSLGTGGNIQYF
>TRBV6-2/TRBV6-3|TRBJ1-1|14|TRBD1|NA
TGTGCCAGCAGGGACAGGGGCGGGAACACTGAAGCTTTCTTT
CASRDRGGNTEAFF
>TRBV29-1|TRBJ2-7|11|NA|NA
TGCAGCGCAACGTGGGGGTACGAGCAGTACTTC
CSATWGYEQYF
>TRBV3-1|TRBJ2-6|15|NA|few
TGTGCCAGCAGCCGGCGAGGGACTGGGGCCAACGTCCTGACTTTC
CASSRRGTGANVLTF
>TRBV7-2|TRBJ1-1|14|NA|NA
TGTGCCAGCAGCCAAAGGGGGTTTCACACTGAAGCTTTCTTT
CASSQRGFHTEAFF
>TRBV6-2/TRBV6-3|TRBJ2-1|15|TRBD2|NA
TGTGCCAGCAGCTCCGCTAGCGGGGGGGCAGATGAGCAGTTCTTC
CASSSASGGADEQFF
>TRBV29-1|TRBJ2-7|16|NA|NA
TGCAGCGTTGAAGATCCCAGCCACCCGGCCGGCTACGAGCAGTACTTC
CSVEDPSHPAGYEQYF
>TRBV9|TRBJ2-3|16|TRBD2|NA
TGTGCCAGCAGCGGTATAGCGGGGGGGCACGTAGATACGCAGTATTTT
CASSGIAGGHVDTQYF
>TRBV4-1|TRBJ2-4|16|NA|many
TGCGCCAGCAGCCAAGAAGGAGGCAGGGCCAAATTCATTCAGTACTTC
CASSQEGGRAKFIQYF
>TRBV27|TRBJ2-1|13|NA|few
TGTGCCAGCAGGTCGTGGAGCTACAATGAGCAGTTCTTC
CASRSWSYNEQFF
>TRBV6-5|TRBJ2-3|13|TRBD2|few
TGTGCCAGCAGCTCGGGACTACTGGATACGCAGTATTTT
CASSSGLLDTQYF
>TRBV6-2/TRBV6-3|TRBJ2-1|19|TRBD2|NA
TGTGCCAGCAGTTACAAGCGCGCTAGCGGGGCCCCCTCCTACAATGAGCAGTTCTTC
CASSYKRASGAPSYNEQFF
>TRBV7-3|TRBJ1-2|14|NA|once
TGTGCCAGCAGCTTATCCGGGGCCGCATGTGGCTACACCTTC
CASSLSGAACGYTF
>TRBV7-9|TRBJ1-2|14|NA|NA
TGTGCCAGCACTTCCTCTTCGGTCAGGGATGGCTACACCTTC
CASTSSSVRDGYTF
>TRBV6-1|TRBJ2-5|15|NA|NA
TGTGCCAGCAGTGAAGCTCCCGGTGCCTGGGGGACCCAGTACTTC
CASSEAPGAWGTQYF
>TRBV7-6|TRBJ2-3|15|TRBD2|NA
TGTGCCAGCAGCTCGGCCGGGGGGGCCGCAGATACGCAGTATTTT
CASSSAGGAADTQYF
>TRBV5-4|TRBJ2-3|16|TRBD2|NA
TGTGCCAGCAGCTCCCCCGCGGGGGGCAGGAGAGATACGCAGTATTTT
CASSSPAGGRRDTQYF
>TRBV5-1|TRBJ2-7|14|NA|few
TGCGCCAGCAGCTTGGGAGGGAAGGGCCGGGAGCAGTACTTC
CASSLGGKGREQYF
>TRBV20-1|TRBJ1-4|15|NA|NA
TGCAGTGCTAGGGGGGATCCTGCAACTAATGAAAAACTGTTTTTT
CSARGDPATNEKLFF
>TRBV12-5|TRBJ2-3|17|TRBD2|NA
TGTGCTAGTGGTTTGGTACTCGGGAGGGGGAGCACAGATACGCAGTATTTT
CASGLVLGRGSTDTQYF
>TRBV4-1|TRBJ2-5|11|NA|few
TGCGCCAGCAGCCATCGGGAGACCCAGTACTTC
CASSHRETQYF